The present entry profiles one TCR beta chain with its context. Antigen specificity is unknown. These data belong to a study of identical twins. This CDR3 contains 14 residues. The V gene's germline CDR1 is LGHDT and CDR2 YNNKEL (reference sequence). V lost 3 bases and J 5 bases, leaving 11 bases between the germline ends. Template switching created a universal primer site, and the cDNA included unique molecular identifiers. TCRdb called the 5' RACE reads again in MiXCR, with one record for every CDR3 protein. This table has about 340,000 distinct CDR3 sequences, 10% to 15% appearing once. Study-wide points: Reduced insertions were recorded for abundant cord blood beta clonotypes, with no such pattern in memory repertoires.

This sample was also put to use in a study of yellow fever vaccine responses in identical twins.

This chain connects TRBV3-1 to TRBJ2-1; D is unclear. The source material was CD8+ T cells sorted from blood. The TCR was taken from a woman younger than 30 in good health. CDR3 region: CASSHYHTNNEQFF. The CDR3 bases are TGTGCCAGCAGCCACTACCACACAAACAATGAGCAGTTCTTC.